These 29 T cell receptor beta chains were sequenced from one sample in a study of monozygotic twins with inflammatory bowel disease. TCRdb re-called the 5' RACE reads; one entry per CDR3 protein, DNA not given. The sample spans about 99,000 distinct CDR3 sequences; the ten largest clones claim 1.9%. Input material: blood. These receptors originate from a human donor with ulcerative colitis or Crohn's disease, or a healthy co-twin of an affected twin (not recorded which).

J is TRBJ2-3 and V is TRBV9; TCRdb's assignment of TRBD2 cannot be checked, as there is no DNA. The CDR3 is 16 residues long. The germline CDR1 and CDR2 sequences are SGDLS and YYNGEE. This CDR3 is CASSVDLAGSTDTQYF.

The chain carries TRBV5-1 and TRBJ1-1; no DNA is available, so the TRBD1 call from TCRdb remains unchecked. Germline V gene sequence: CDR1 SGHRS, CDR2 YFSETQ. The CDR3 has 14 residues. CDR3 residues: CASAETQGYTEAFF.

This CDR3 is CASSAGLAGSDEQFF. The rearrangement links TRBV7-9 to TRBJ2-1; TCRdb calls TRBD2, which cannot be checked without DNA. This CDR3 is 15 amino acids long. Per germline, CDR1 SEHNR and CDR2 FQNEAQ (reference sequence).

The gene calls are TRBV7-2 and TRBJ1-2. This CDR3 is 14 amino acids long. Germline V lookup: CDR1 SGHTA, CDR2 FQGNSA. CDR3 sequence reads: CASRTTAGNYGYTF.

The chain recombines TRBV25-1 with TRBJ1-2; TCRdb selects TRBD1, and the lack of DNA leaves this call unchecked. CDR1 is MGHDK and CDR2 is SYGVNS in the germline V gene. The CDR3 runs to 15 residues. The CDR3 loop is CASSPEAGRGYGYTF.

The chain is built from TRBV12-5 and TRBJ2-1; TCRdb designates TRBD1, a call that cannot be tested without DNA. Germline loops: CDR1 LGHNT, CDR2 FRNRAP. The CDR3 extends over 13 amino acids. The CDR3 sequence is CATNRTGGYEQFF.

This rearrangement joins TRBV24-1 to TRBJ1-2; TCRdb's assignment of TRBD1 cannot be checked, as there is no DNA. This CDR3 is 14 amino acids long. Germline V gene lookup returns CDR1 KGHDR and CDR2 SFDVKD. The CDR3 sequence is CATSDSGTGLGYTF.

The gene calls are TRBV7-2 and TRBJ2-4; lacking DNA, the TRBD1 call made by TCRdb goes unchecked. CDR1 is SGHTA and CDR2 is FQGNSA in the germline V gene. CDR3 length equals 15 residues. CDR3 amino acids: CASSLLPTRGNIQYF.

V and J are TRBV6-1 and TRBJ2-3; TCRdb designates TRBD1, a call that cannot be tested without DNA. Germline assignment: CDR1 MNHNS and CDR2 SASEGT. The CDR3 extends over 18 amino acids. CDR3 sequence reads: CASNDPGQGDTSTDTQYF.

The chain recombines TRBV29-1 with TRBJ2-7; TCRdb selects TRBD2, and the lack of DNA leaves this call unchecked. In germline, CDR1 is SQVTM, CDR2 ANQGSEA. This CDR3 is built from 13 residues. The CDR3 protein is CSVSSGATYEQYF.

The chain uses TRBV6-4 and TRBJ1-2. The CDR3 has 13 amino acids. Germline V CDR1 and CDR2: MRHNA, SNTAGT. The CDR3: CASSEGANYGYTF.

The genes are TRBV5-5 and TRBJ1-4; TCRdb returns TRBD1, unconfirmable since there is no DNA. The CDR3 runs to 16 residues. Germline lookup yields CDR1 SGHKS and CDR2 YYEKEE (reference sequence). CDR3: CASRTGTGSRDEKLFF.

This sequence joins TRBV20-1 and TRBJ2-7. Germline CDR1 reads DFQATT; CDR2 reads SNEGSKA (reference sequence). The CDR3 is made up of 15 amino acids. CDR3 residues: CSARVYGLSSYEQYF.

The chain links TRBV5-1 to TRBJ1-5; TCRdb gives TRBD1 as the D gene, but with no DNA this cannot be confirmed. The CDR3 totals 13 residues. The V gene's germline CDR1 is SGHRS and CDR2 YFSETQ. This CDR3 is CASSRDRNQPQHF.

This chain connects TRBV7-2 to TRBJ2-1. CDR3 size: 12 residues. Per the germline V gene, CDR1 is SGHTA and CDR2 is FQGNSA. CDR3 protein: CAGSLAGIEQFF.

V usage is TRBV7-2 and J usage is TRBJ1-5; the TCRdb D gene call, TRBD1, has no DNA to confirm it. Germline CDR1 reads SGHTA; CDR2 reads FQGNSA. This CDR3 spans 15 amino acids. The CDR3 region is CASSLDIGGSQPQHF.

The chain is built from TRBV12-3 or TRBV12-4 and TRBJ2-7; the TCRdb call, TRBD1, lacks DNA for checking. CDR3 size: 14 residues. The CDR3 here is CASSFQGLNYEQYF.

The chain couples TRBV20-1 to TRBJ1-5. The germline gives CDR1 DFQATT, CDR2 SNEGSKA (reference sequence). The length of the CDR3 is 19 residues. The chain's CDR3 is CSARRGVMWGTYSNQPQHF.

This CDR3 reads CASSPSTSRPEQYF. This rearrangement joins TRBV18 to TRBJ2-7; TCRdb returns TRBD2, unconfirmable since there is no DNA. The germline V gene has CDR1 KGHSH and CDR2 LQKENI. The CDR3 totals 14 residues.

The chain combines TRBV20-1 with TRBJ2-1. Germline CDR1 and CDR2: DFQATT and SNEGSKA (reference sequence). The CDR3 is made up of 12 amino acids. CDR3 sequence: CSARERYNEQFF.

CDR3 region: CASSMDRGGYQPQHF. This chain joins TRBV2 and TRBJ1-5; TCRdb reports TRBD1, a call that lacks DNA to check it against. CDR1 SNHLY and CDR2 FYNNEI come from the germline V gene. The CDR3 consists of 15 residues.

The chain links TRBV9 to TRBJ1-4; the D gene TCRdb calls, TRBD1, cannot be checked with no DNA. CDR3 length: 14 amino acids. Per the germline V gene, CDR1 is SGDLS and CDR2 is YYNGEE. The CDR3 is CASSPGQGAEKLFF.

The genes are TRBV5-1 and TRBJ2-1; TCRdb's D call of TRBD2 is untestable without DNA. The CDR3 has 16 amino acids. In germline, CDR1 is SGHRS, CDR2 YFSETQ. The CDR3 sequence: CASSLEWAGGPNEQFF.

The chain has TRBV4-3 and TRBJ2-7; TCRdb picks TRBD1, but there is no DNA to check that call. CDR1 LGHNA and CDR2 YSLEER come from the germline V gene. This CDR3 has 17 amino acids. The CDR3: CASSQDVITGQPYEQYF.

The CDR3 spells CASSPIGGDSYEQYF. The chain recombines TRBV28 with TRBJ2-7; TCRdb indicates TRBD1, and absent DNA this call remains unverified. The germline gives CDR1 MDHEN, CDR2 SYDVKM. This CDR3 is built from 15 residues.

The chain carries TRBV7-8 and TRBJ2-2; TCRdb's D gene call, TRBD1, goes unchecked for lack of DNA. CDR1 is SGHVS, CDR2 FQNEAQ, per germline. The CDR3 has 16 amino acids. This CDR3 is CASSLVPARNTGELFF.

This chain uses TRBV28 with TRBJ2-1; TCRdb selects TRBD2, and the lack of DNA leaves this call unchecked. This CDR3 region has 16 residues. Germline CDR1 is MDHEN and CDR2 is SYDVKM. The CDR3 sequence: CASSPSSGTEINEQFF.

The chain employs TRBV30 and TRBJ2-2. The CDR3 has 17 amino acids. Germline assignment: CDR1 GTSNPN and CDR2 SVGIG (reference sequence). The CDR3 sequence: CAWRESRWSKNTGELFF.

The chain links TRBV6-2 or TRBV6-3 to TRBJ2-5; TCRdb names TRBD2, which stays unverified in the absence of DNA. Germline V CDR1 and CDR2: MNHEY, SVGEGT. CDR3 length: 15 amino acids. The CDR3 region is CASSYFGTSQETQYF.